This T cell receptor beta chain was obtained from a study of blood T cell repertoires in COVID-19. For the study at large: Sites across the United States, Italy and Spain contributed samples from acute and convalescent COVID-19.

V was cut by 5 bases and J by 7 bases, with 12 bases left in between. This CDR3 is built from 14 residues. Looked up from germline, CDR1 is PRHDT and CDR2 is FYEKMQ (reference sequence). Measured with immunoSEQ multiplex PCR; TCRdb has only the in-frame clones, and not every one. This sample has 200,000 to 300,000 clones, with just under 90% found just once. The receptor's source is a woman between 40 and 55 years old with acute or convalescent COVID-19. The gene calls are TRBV13 and TRBJ1-6, with D tentatively TRBD1 (6 bases). Sequencing was carried out using peripheral blood. This CDR3 is CASSRTAGNSPLHF. The CDR3 DNA is TGTGCCAGCAGCAGGACAGCCGGGAATTCACCCCTCCACTTT.